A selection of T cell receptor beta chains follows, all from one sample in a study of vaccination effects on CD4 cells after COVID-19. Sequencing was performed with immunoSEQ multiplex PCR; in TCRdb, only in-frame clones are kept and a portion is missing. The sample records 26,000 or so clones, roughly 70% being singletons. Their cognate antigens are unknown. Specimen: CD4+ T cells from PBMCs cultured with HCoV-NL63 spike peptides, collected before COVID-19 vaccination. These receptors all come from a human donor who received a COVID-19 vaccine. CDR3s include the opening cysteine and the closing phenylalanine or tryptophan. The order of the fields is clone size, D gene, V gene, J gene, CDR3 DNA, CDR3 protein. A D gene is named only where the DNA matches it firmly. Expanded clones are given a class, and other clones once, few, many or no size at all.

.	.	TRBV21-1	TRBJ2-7	TGTGCCAGCAGCAAAGGGGAGTTTGGATTTACCTACGAGCAGTACTTC	CASSKGEFGFTYEQYF
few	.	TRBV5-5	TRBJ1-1	TGTGCCAGCAGCTTACAGGGTAACACTGAAGCTTTCTTT	CASSLQGNTEAFF
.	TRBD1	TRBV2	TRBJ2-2	TGTGCCAGCACCCCGGACAGGTTGAACACCGGGGAGCTGTTTTTT	CASTPDRLNTGELFF
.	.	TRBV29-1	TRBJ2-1	TGCAGCGTTGGGGTAGTAGGGCAGTTCTTC	CSVGVVGQFF
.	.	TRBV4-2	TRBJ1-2	TGTGCCAGCAGCCAAGATCGGGGAGGGTATGGCTACACCTTC	CASSQDRGGYGYTF
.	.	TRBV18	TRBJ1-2	TGTGCCAGCTCACCCCGGGAGGGCTATGGCTACACCTTC	CASSPREGYGYTF
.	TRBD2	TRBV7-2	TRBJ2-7	TGTGCCAGCAGCCACGGGGGGTCGAACTCCTACGAGCAGTACTTC	CASSHGGSNSYEQYF
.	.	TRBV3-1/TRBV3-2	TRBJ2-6	TGTGCCAGCAGCCAAGACGTCGGCAGCGCGAAGGCTGGGGCCAACGTCCTGACTTTC	CASSQDVGSAKAGANVLTF
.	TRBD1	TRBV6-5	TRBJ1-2	TGTGCCAGCAGTTCCTGGGACAGACCTCACTATGGCTACACCTTC	CASSSWDRPHYGYTF
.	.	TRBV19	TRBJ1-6	TGTGCCAGTAGTAGGACATTGGGGGCTGGAAATTCACCCCTCCACTTT	CASSRTLGAGNSPLHF
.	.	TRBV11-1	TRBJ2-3	TGTGCCAGCAGCCAAGGAAATACGCAGTATTTT	CASSQGNTQYF
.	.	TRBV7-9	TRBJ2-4	TGTGCCAGCAGCTTAGGTGGCCCAGGAGACATTCAGTACTTC	CASSLGGPGDIQYF
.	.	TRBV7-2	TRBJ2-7	TGTGCCAGCAGCCCCGACAGGCGCGGGGAGCAGTACTTC	CASSPDRRGEQYF
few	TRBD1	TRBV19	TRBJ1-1	TGTGCCAGTAGTTTATCAGGGGGTTACAACACTGAAGCTTTCTTT	CASSLSGGYNTEAFF
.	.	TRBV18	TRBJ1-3	TGTGCCAGCTCACGTAACAGGGATTTCTCTGGAAACACCATATATTTT	CASSRNRDFSGNTIYF
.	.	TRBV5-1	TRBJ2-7	TGCGCCAGCACCCTGGGGGGGGCAACCTACGAGCAGTACTTC	CASTLGGATYEQYF
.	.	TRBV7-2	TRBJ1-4	TGTGCCAGCAGCTTAGTTTCCAGGGTCGGAGAAAAACTGTTTTTT	CASSLVSRVGEKLFF
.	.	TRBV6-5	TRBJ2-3	TGTGCCAGCAGTTACTCCGGGGGCGAAGGGGATACGCAGTATTTT	CASSYSGGEGDTQYF
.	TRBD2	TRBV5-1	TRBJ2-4	TGCGCCAGCACCGGGAGGAGGGGAAACATTCAGTACTTC	CASTGRRGNIQYF
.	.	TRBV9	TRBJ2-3	TGTGCCAGCAGCGCGACACCCAGTTTCGCGGATACGCAGTATTTT	CASSATPSFADTQYF
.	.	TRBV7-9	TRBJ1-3	TGTGCCAGCGGGGGAAACACCATATATTTT	CASGGNTIYF
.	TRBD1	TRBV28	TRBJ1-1	TGTGCCAGCGTAATTCGCCAAACAGGGGGCTACACTGAAGCTTTCTTT	CASVIRQTGGYTEAFF
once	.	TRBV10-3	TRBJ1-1	TGTGCCACCACTAATTTCACCGGACGGGGAGAAGCTTTCTTT	CATTNFTGRGEAFF
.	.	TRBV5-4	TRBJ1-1	TGTGCCAGCAGCTTGAGTATCCGGACTTACAAGGGGAACACTGAAGCTTTCTTT	CASSLSIRTYKGNTEAFF
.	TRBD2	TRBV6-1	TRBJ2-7	TGTGCCAGCAGTGCATCCAGCGGGGGGCGACTGTACTCCTACGAGCAGTACTTC	CASSASSGGRLYSYEQYF
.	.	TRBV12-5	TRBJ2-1	TGTGCTAGTGGTTCGGCAGACTCCTACAATGAGCAGTTCTTC	CASGSADSYNEQFF
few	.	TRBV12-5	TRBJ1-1	TGTGCTAGTGGTTTGTTCAAGGGCTCCACAATGAACACTGAAGCTTTCTTT	CASGLFKGSTMNTEAFF
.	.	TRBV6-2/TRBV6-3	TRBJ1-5	TGTGCCAGCAGCGGGCTGACGAAGGTGCCCCAGCATTTT	CASSGLTKVPQHF
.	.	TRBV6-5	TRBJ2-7	TGTGCCAGCAGGCGGGACAGCCCCTACGAGCAGTACTTC	CASRRDSPYEQYF
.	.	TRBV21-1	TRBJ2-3	TGTGCCAGCAGCCACCGGACAGGGGGCGCAACAGATACGCAGTATTTT	CASSHRTGGATDTQYF
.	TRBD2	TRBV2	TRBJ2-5	TGTGCCAGCACTGCGGCGGGGGGCCGGGGGGAGACCCAGTACTTC	CASTAAGGRGETQYF
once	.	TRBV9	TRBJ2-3	TGTGCCAGCAGCCTGGGACGGGGCGCTTCGGCAGATACGCAGTATTTT	CASSLGRGASADTQYF
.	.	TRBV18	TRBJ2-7	TGTGCCAGCTCACCACCACACAGGGCAAATAAAGGCGAGCAGTACTTC	CASSPPHRANKGEQYF
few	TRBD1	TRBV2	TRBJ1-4	TGTGCCAGCAGTGGATCCGGGACAGTGGGGAAACTGTTTTTT	CASSGSGTVGKLFF
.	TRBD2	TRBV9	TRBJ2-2	TGTGCCAGCAGCGAGGGACTAGCCCCTTTGGGGGAGCTGTTTTTT	CASSEGLAPLGELFF
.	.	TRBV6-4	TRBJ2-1	TGTGCCAGCAGCATTGAGGATTACCTTTACAATGAGCAGTTCTTC	CASSIEDYLYNEQFF
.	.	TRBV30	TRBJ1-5	TGTGCCTGGAGTGAGGGGGTCAGCAATCAGCCCCAGCATTTT	CAWSEGVSNQPQHF
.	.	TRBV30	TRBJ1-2	TGTGCCTGGAGTGTAGCCGGGGGAAACTATGGCTACACCTTC	CAWSVAGGNYGYTF
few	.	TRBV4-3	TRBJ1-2	TGCGCCAGCAGCCAAGACGGAGGCCTAACCTATGGCTACACCTTC	CASSQDGGLTYGYTF
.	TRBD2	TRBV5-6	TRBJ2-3	TGTGCCAGCAGCGGGGGTTGGGCGGGAGGGCGTGATACGCAGTATTTT	CASSGGWAGGRDTQYF
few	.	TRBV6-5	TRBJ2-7	TGTGCCAGCAGTTACCGGTACATCTCTGGGGGATACGAGCAGTACTTC	CASSYRYISGGYEQYF